Listed below are T cell receptor beta chains from one sample, sequenced in a study of blood T cell repertoires in COVID-19. Produced via immunoSEQ multiplex PCR; TCRdb's table is partial and in-frame only. The sample contains roughly 330,000 clones, approximately 87% of which appear only once. Sample: PBMCs or T cells enriched from blood (not recorded which). The receptors here all came from a woman under 40 who had recovered from COVID-19. The CDR3 runs from the conserved cysteine through the conserved F or W. D genes are given only for firm matches. Part of the rows lack a size; the others show once, few, many or a class for expanded clones.

CDR3: CASSQEDRMDGRTEAFF
DNA: TGTGCCAGCAGCCAAGAGGACAGGATGGATGGTCGCACTGAAGCTTTCTTT
D: TRBD1
size: once
J: TRBJ1-1
V: TRBV3-1/TRBV3-2

CDR3: CASSQLRREGWTGELFF
DNA: TGTGCCAGCAGCCAACTCAGAAGGGAGGGATGGACCGGGGAGCTGTTTTTT
D: TRBD2
size: .
J: TRBJ2-2
V: TRBV4-2

CDR3: CASSRDRGLVIHGYTF
DNA: TGTGCCAGCAGTAGGGACAGGGGGCTTGTCATCCATGGCTACACCTTC
D: TRBD1
size: .
J: TRBJ1-2
V: TRBV5-4

CDR3: CASSLGTGPYEQYF
DNA: TGCGCCAGCAGCCTAGGGACAGGCCCCTACGAGCAGTACTTC
D: TRBD1
size: once
J: TRBJ2-7
V: TRBV4-1

CDR3: CASSTSTSFITDTQYF
DNA: TGTGCCAGTAGTACGAGTACTAGCTTTATTACAGATACGCAGTATTTT
D: .
size: .
J: TRBJ2-3
V: TRBV19

CDR3: CASLNSGGITDTQYF
DNA: TGTGCCAGCTTAAATAGCGGGGGGATCACAGATACGCAGTATTTT
D: TRBD2
size: .
J: TRBJ2-3
V: TRBV28

CDR3: CASSGGAADMNTEAFF
DNA: TGTGCCAGCAGTGGGGGGGCTGCTGACATGAACACTGAAGCTTTCTTT
D: .
size: .
J: TRBJ1-1
V: TRBV28

CDR3: CASSLEDNQETQYF
DNA: TGTGCCAGCAGCTTAGAGGACAACCAAGAGACCCAGTACTTC
D: .
size: .
J: TRBJ2-5
V: TRBV7-2

CDR3: CASSEGLGVNQPQHF
DNA: TGTGCCAGCAGTGAAGGCCTAGGGGTCAATCAGCCCCAGCATTTT
D: .
size: once
J: TRBJ1-5
V: TRBV2

CDR3: CASSTRDRTYEQYF
DNA: TGTGCCAGCAGCACCCGGGACAGGACCTACGAGCAGTACTTC
D: TRBD1
size: .
J: TRBJ2-7
V: TRBV5-5

CDR3: CASSQDSSGSGNTIYF
DNA: TGCGCCAGCAGCCAAGATTCCTCAGGGTCTGGAAACACCATATATTTT
D: .
size: .
J: TRBJ1-3
V: TRBV4-3

CDR3: CAISDLAGGPSQETQYF
DNA: TGTGCCATCAGTGACCTAGCGGGGGGGCCGAGCCAAGAGACCCAGTACTTC
D: TRBD2
size: .
J: TRBJ2-5
V: TRBV10-3

CDR3: CASSPQTGGTYEQYF
DNA: TGTGCCAGCTCACCCCAGACAGGGGGAACCTACGAGCAGTACTTC
D: TRBD1
size: .
J: TRBJ2-7
V: TRBV18

CDR3: CASSLGSGGAIYNEQFF
DNA: TGTGCCAGCAGCTTAGGTAGCGGGGGGGCTATCTACAATGAGCAGTTCTTC
D: TRBD2
size: .
J: TRBJ2-1
V: TRBV7-8

CDR3: CASSSGLVSYEQYF
DNA: TGTGCCAGCAGCTCGGGACTGGTAAGCTACGAGCAGTACTTC
D: .
size: .
J: TRBJ2-7
V: TRBV7-6

CDR3: CASSLARLPGGYTF
DNA: TGTGCCAGCAGCTTGGCCCGATTGCCGGGTGGCTACACCTTC
D: .
size: .
J: TRBJ1-2
V: TRBV5-4

CDR3: CASSQGDRAAGYTF
DNA: TGTGCCAGCAGCCAAGGGGACAGGGCTGCTGGCTACACCTTC
D: TRBD1
size: .
J: TRBJ1-2
V: TRBV3-1/TRBV3-2

CDR3: CASSPTSGGSHNEQFF
DNA: TGTGCCAGCAGCCCCACTAGCGGCGGATCCCACAATGAGCAGTTCTTC
D: TRBD2
size: .
J: TRBJ2-1
V: TRBV6-4

CDR3: CASSLGTSGGIENEQFF
DNA: TGCGCCAGCAGCCTCGGGACTAGCGGGGGGATCGAGAATGAGCAGTTCTTC
D: TRBD2
size: .
J: TRBJ2-1
V: TRBV4-3

CDR3: CSASFSSRAYEQYF
DNA: TGCAGTGCTAGTTTCAGCAGCAGGGCCTACGAGCAGTACTTC
D: .
size: .
J: TRBJ2-7
V: TRBV20-1

CDR3: CASSQDRRNSPLHF
DNA: TGTGCCAGCAGCCAAGATAGGCGGAATTCACCCCTCCACTTT
D: .
size: .
J: TRBJ1-6
V: TRBV14

CDR3: CASRRTGLGGNTIYF
DNA: TGTGCCAGCAGGCGAACAGGTTTAGGAGGAAACACCATATATTTT
D: .
size: .
J: TRBJ1-3
V: TRBV28

CDR3: CAWSHDDRGNTEAFF
DNA: TGTGCCTGGAGCCATGACGACAGAGGGAACACTGAAGCTTTCTTT
D: .
size: .
J: TRBJ1-1
V: TRBV30

CDR3: CASSPPDSAIHGYTF
DNA: TGTGCCAGTAGTCCACCGGACAGCGCAATTCATGGCTACACCTTC
D: .
size: few
J: TRBJ1-2
V: TRBV19

CDR3: CASRRTGGNTGELFF
DNA: TGTGCCAGCAGGCGGACAGGGGGCAACACCGGGGAGCTGTTTTTT
D: TRBD1
size: .
J: TRBJ2-2
V: TRBV7-9

CDR3: CASTRDKDYGYTF
DNA: TGTGCCAGTACCAGGGACAAAGACTATGGCTACACCTTC
D: .
size: .
J: TRBJ1-2
V: TRBV19

CDR3: CASSPTGLRGQPQHF
DNA: TGTGCCAGTAGTCCTACAGGGTTGCGCGGTCAGCCCCAGCATTTT
D: .
size: .
J: TRBJ1-5
V: TRBV19

CDR3: CASSPTGRGAFF
DNA: TGTGCCAGCAGCCCTACAGGGAGGGGAGCTTTCTTT
D: .
size: .
J: TRBJ1-1
V: TRBV3-1/TRBV3-2

CDR3: CASSYSRLAETQYF
DNA: TGTGCCAGCAGTTACTCGAGGCTGGCCGAGACCCAGTACTTC
D: .
size: .
J: TRBJ2-5
V: TRBV6-5

CDR3: CASSQDRGAGNTIYF
DNA: TGTGCCAGCAGTCAGGACAGGGGCGCAGGAAACACCATATATTTT
D: TRBD1
size: .
J: TRBJ1-3
V: TRBV27

CDR3: CASSLWSGSNQPQHF
DNA: TGTGCCAGCAGCTTATGGTCAGGGAGCAATCAGCCCCAGCATTTT
D: .
size: .
J: TRBJ1-5
V: TRBV7-8

CDR3: CSALLSTASTFF
DNA: TGCAGCGCTCTCCTTTCGACTGCCTCTACATTCTTC
D: .
size: once
J: TRBJ2-1
V: TRBV29-1

CDR3: CASVSGTADSPLHF
DNA: TGTGCCAGCGTTTCGGGGACAGCCGATTCACCCCTCCACTTT
D: TRBD1
size: .
J: TRBJ1-6
V: TRBV28

CDR3: CASSFQMPPDTQYF
DNA: TGCGCCAGCAGCTTCCAGATGCCTCCAGATACGCAGTATTTT
D: .
size: .
J: TRBJ2-3
V: TRBV5-1

CDR3: CAIREGPEYYGYTF
DNA: TGTGCCATCAGGGAGGGTCCGGAGTACTATGGCTACACCTTC
D: .
size: .
J: TRBJ1-2
V: TRBV10-3

CDR3: CASSPTSGDYEQYF
DNA: TGTGCCAGTAGTCCCACTAGCGGTGACTACGAGCAGTACTTC
D: TRBD2
size: .
J: TRBJ2-7
V: TRBV19

CDR3: CASSQEFGTGNEKLFF
DNA: TGCGCCAGCAGCCAAGAATTCGGGACAGGGAATGAAAAACTGTTTTTT
D: TRBD1
size: .
J: TRBJ1-4
V: TRBV4-3

CDR3: CASPVRNLRQDPFSPLHF
DNA: TGTGCCAGTCCTGTCAGAAACTTGAGACAGGACCCATTTTCACCCCTCCACTTT
D: .
size: .
J: TRBJ1-6
V: TRBV19

CDR3: CASSPIEGYLETQYF
DNA: TGTGCCAGCTCACCAATCGAGGGTTACTTGGAGACCCAGTACTTC
D: .
size: .
J: TRBJ2-5
V: TRBV18

CDR3: CASSLETGKPYEQYF
DNA: TGCGCCAGCAGCTTGGAGACAGGGAAGCCCTACGAGCAGTACTTC
D: TRBD1
size: .
J: TRBJ2-7
V: TRBV5-1

CDR3: CASSLASGQGQNEQYF
DNA: TGCGCCAGCAGCTTGGCCTCGGGACAGGGGCAAAACGAGCAGTACTTC
D: TRBD1
size: .
J: TRBJ2-7
V: TRBV5-1

CDR3: CASSPGTTGTQYF
DNA: TGTGCCAGCAGCCCAGGGACTACCGGTACGCAGTATTTT
D: TRBD2
size: once
J: TRBJ2-3
V: TRBV7-8

CDR3: CASSQDPAGVGNTIYF
DNA: TGCGCCAGCAGCCAAGACCCCGCAGGGGTAGGAAACACCATATATTTT
D: .
size: once
J: TRBJ1-3
V: TRBV4-3

CDR3: CASSQVGTGNTIYF
DNA: TGTGCCAGCAGCCAAGTGGGCACTGGAAACACCATATATTTT
D: .
size: .
J: TRBJ1-3
V: TRBV4-2

CDR3: CASSKEEGRGGNTIYF
DNA: TGTGCCAGCAGCAAAGAGGAGGGGAGAGGGGGAAACACCATATATTTT
D: .
size: .
J: TRBJ1-3
V: TRBV21-1

CDR3: CASRSAGRYGYTF
DNA: TGTGCCAGCAGGTCGGCAGGGCGATATGGCTACACCTTC
D: .
size: once
J: TRBJ1-2
V: TRBV2

CDR3: CASSGGAGVVYYGYTF
DNA: TGTGCCAGCAGTGGAGGGGCAGGGGTAGTGTACTATGGCTACACCTTC
D: .
size: .
J: TRBJ1-2
V: TRBV2

CDR3: CASSMGPAYQETQYF
DNA: TGTGCCAGTAGTATGGGTCCAGCGTACCAAGAGACCCAGTACTTC
D: .
size: .
J: TRBJ2-5
V: TRBV19

CDR3: CASSTRTGTNTEAFF
DNA: TGTGCCAGTAGTACACGGACAGGGACGAACACTGAAGCTTTCTTT
D: TRBD1
size: .
J: TRBJ1-1
V: TRBV19

CDR3: CASSLAGVSPLHF
DNA: TGCGCCAGCAGCTTGGCCGGGGTTTCACCCCTCCACTTT
D: .
size: .
J: TRBJ1-6
V: TRBV5-1

CDR3: CASSQDSGRPNYGYTF
DNA: TGTGCCAGCAGCCAAGATTCGGGTCGTCCGAACTATGGCTACACCTTC
D: .
size: .
J: TRBJ1-2
V: TRBV4-2

CDR3: CASSWQRGTDTQYF
DNA: TGTGCCAGCAGTTGGCAGCGGGGCACAGATACGCAGTATTTT
D: .
size: .
J: TRBJ2-3
V: TRBV28

CDR3: CASSLKGGGRNEQFF
DNA: TGTGCCAGCAGCTTAAAGGGCGGTGGGAGGAATGAGCAGTTCTTC
D: .
size: few
J: TRBJ2-1
V: TRBV7-3

CDR3: CASSLTGGDTDTQYF
DNA: TGTGCCAGCAGCTTAACAGGGGGAGACACAGATACGCAGTATTTT
D: TRBD1
size: .
J: TRBJ2-3
V: TRBV5-6

CDR3: CASSPSGNSYEQYF
DNA: TGCGCCAGCAGCCCCAGCGGCAACTCCTACGAGCAGTACTTC
D: .
size: .
J: TRBJ2-7
V: TRBV5-1

CDR3: CAISEGRTGDGVYGYTF
DNA: TGTGCCATCAGTGAGGGAAGGACTGGGGATGGTGTTTATGGCTACACCTTC
D: .
size: .
J: TRBJ1-2
V: TRBV10-3

CDR3: CASSLLAGGQETQYF
DNA: TGTGCCAGCAGTCTCCTAGCGGGGGGGCAAGAGACCCAGTACTTC
D: TRBD2
size: .
J: TRBJ2-5
V: TRBV7-9

CDR3: CASSYSKLTANQPQHF
DNA: TGTGCCAGCAGTTACTCGAAGTTGACAGCGAATCAGCCCCAGCATTTT
D: .
size: .
J: TRBJ1-5
V: TRBV6-5

CDR3: CASSQRQGGRETQYF
DNA: TGTGCCAGCAGCCAGCGACAGGGGGGTAGGGAGACCCAGTACTTC
D: TRBD1
size: .
J: TRBJ2-5
V: TRBV3-1/TRBV3-2

CDR3: CASSSLAGGHGTQYF
DNA: TGTGCCAGCAGCTCTTTAGCGGGGGGGCATGGGACCCAGTACTTC
D: TRBD2
size: .
J: TRBJ2-5
V: TRBV7-6